The source of this TCR beta chain is a study of blood T cell repertoires in COVID-19. Generated by immunoSEQ multiplex PCR, the TCRdb table keeps only in-frame clones and is missing some. Of fewer than 400,000 clones in the sample, approximately 88% were seen once. Note on this clone: Other DNA variants within this sample encode the same CDR3.

Cohort 3 donors were reported recovered after two negative PCRs, clearance, or symptom resolution. Sequenced sample: PBMCs or T cells enriched from blood (not recorded which). The origin of this receptor is a man aged 25 to 45 who had recovered from COVID-19.

The chain's CDR3 is CASSLTGSSYEQYF. The CDR3 nucleotides read TGTGCCAGCAGTCTGACAGGGAGCTCCTACGAGCAGTACTTC. The chain combines TRBV28 with TRBJ2-7, with TRBD1 identical over 7 bases. CDR1 is MDHEN and CDR2 is SYDVKM in the germline V gene. The trim removed 5 bases at V and 0 bases at J, leaving 4 bases unmatched. This CDR3 contains 14 residues.